The T cell receptor beta chain under discussion was sequenced for a study of regulatory T cells in long-lasting Graves disease. Turning to this clonotype: One end of the junction is discordant with germline, which a read error may explain.

Sequencing libraries for TCR beta were prepared with iRepertoire HTBI primers and Arm-PCR of CDR3 regions. TCRdb reanalysed the multiplex PCR reads using MiXCR and keeps one entry per CDR3 protein. The sample contains roughly 440,000 distinct CDR3 sequences, approximately 16% of which appear only once. This CDR3 comprises 15 residues. Germline values: CDR1 SGHRS, CDR2 YFSETQ. Time point noted: newly diagnosed GD, antithyroid drugs for less than 3 months. The TCR library was prepared using RNA isolated from PBMCs. This sample was also put to use in a study of T cells in Graves' hyperthyroidism and ophthalmopathy.

The chain links TRBV5-1 to TRBJ2-3, with D tentatively TRBD2 (7 bases). The source is a woman aged 18 to 35 with Graves disease. The starting material was peripheral blood mononuclear cells (PBMCs), obtained at new diagnosis, from a patient treated with antithyroid drugs. CDR3 DNA: TGCGCCAGCAGCGGTCCCTCGGGGGGCCCTCTCGAGCAGTGCTTC. Translation: CASSGPSGGPLEQCF.